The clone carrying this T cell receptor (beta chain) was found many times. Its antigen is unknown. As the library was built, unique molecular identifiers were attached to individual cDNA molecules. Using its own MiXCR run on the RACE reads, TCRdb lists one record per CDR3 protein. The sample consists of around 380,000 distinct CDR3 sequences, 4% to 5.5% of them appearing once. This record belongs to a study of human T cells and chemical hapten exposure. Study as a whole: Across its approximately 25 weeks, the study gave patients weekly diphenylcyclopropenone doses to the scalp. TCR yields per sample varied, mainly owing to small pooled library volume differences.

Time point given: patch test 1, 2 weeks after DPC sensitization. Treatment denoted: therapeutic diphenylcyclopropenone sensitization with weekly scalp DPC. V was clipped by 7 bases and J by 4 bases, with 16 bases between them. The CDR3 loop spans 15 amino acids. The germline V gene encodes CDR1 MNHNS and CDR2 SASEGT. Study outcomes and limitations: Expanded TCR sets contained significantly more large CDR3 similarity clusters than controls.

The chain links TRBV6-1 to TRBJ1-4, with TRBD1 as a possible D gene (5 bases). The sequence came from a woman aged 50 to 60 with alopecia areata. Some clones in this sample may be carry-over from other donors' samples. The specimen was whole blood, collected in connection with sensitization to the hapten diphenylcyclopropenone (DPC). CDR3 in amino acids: CASTPRQLSNEKLFF. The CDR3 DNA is TGTGCCAGCACTCCCCGACAGCTTAGTAATGAAAAACTGTTTTTT.